This T cell receptor beta chain emerged from a study of blood T cell repertoires in COVID-19. Study background: Acute-phase and convalescent COVID-19 samples originated in the United States, Italy and Spain.

Germline V gene data show CDR1 as WSHSY and CDR2 as SAAADI. V lost 2 bases and J lost 0, with 10 bases in between. CDR3 length equals 15 residues. The table lists this clone with a few counts. Repertoires were generated with immunoSEQ multiplex PCR, while TCRdb's copy carries only in-frame clones and drops some. The sample carries roughly 30,000 clones, roughly 89% recorded once. The sequencing input was peripheral blood. The chain links TRBV10-2 to TRBJ1-1; D is ambiguous. The sequence came from a human donor in a cohort sampled during active COVID-19. CDR3 sequence reads: CASSEVRLMNTEAFF. The CDR3 DNA reads TGCGCCAGCAGTGAGGTCAGGCTAATGAACACTGAAGCTTTCTTT.